The 32 T cell receptor beta chains in this list originate from one sample, sequenced in a study of CD8 T cells in ankylosing spondylitis. Overall study results and limits: What appeared characteristic of ankylosing spondylitis blood was a TCR beta motif of several highly homologous variants.

For these receptors, no antigen is known. Using its own MiXCR run on the 5' RACE reads, TCRdb lists one record per CDR3 protein. The table lists fewer than 750,000 distinct CDR3 sequences, over 15% of them singletons. Input material: blood, either unsorted or a sorted T cell fraction (not recorded which). The source of these receptors is a male donor with ankylosing spondylitis.

The V and J genes are TRBV11-1 and TRBJ1-3; D not certain. This CDR3 region has 18 residues. Trimming removed 4 bases at V and 0 bases at J, with 19 bases between. CDR1 is SGHAT and CDR2 is FQDESV in the germline V gene (reference sequence). The CDR3 here is CASSSSRETYLSGNTIYF. The CDR3 DNA follows: TGTGCCAGCAGCTCATCCCGGGAAACCTATCTCTCTGGAAACACCATATATTTT.

This clonotype was detected only a few times. The chain carries TRBV20-1 and TRBJ1-4; 11 bases are shared with TRBD1. Per germline, CDR1 DFQATT and CDR2 SNEGSKA (reference sequence). The CDR3 consists of 15 residues. After removal of 5 bases from V and 7 bases from J, the junction contained 9 bases not matched to a gene. CDR3 nucleotide sequence: TGCAGTGCTCATAGAGGGACAGGGGGGGGTGAAAAACTGTTTTTT. This encodes CSAHRGTGGGEKLFF.

This clonotype was seen more than once but under ten times. The rearrangement uses TRBV5-1 and TRBJ2-3, with D possibly TRBD2 on 5 matching bases. Germline V gene data show CDR1 as SGHRS and CDR2 as YFSETQ. CDR3 length: 14 amino acids. Trimming removed 6 bases from V and 0 bases from J, with 11 bases in between. Here the CDR3 reads CASKSGSSTDTQYF. As DNA, the CDR3 is TGCGCCAGCAAGAGCGGATCTAGCACAGATACGCAGTATTTT.

The chain is built from TRBV15 and TRBJ1-6, with D maybe TRBD1 (5 bases). The CDR3 length is 13 residues. Germline CDR1 LNHNV, CDR2 YYDKDF (reference sequence). V lost 6 bases, J lost 9 bases, and 12 bases lay in between. The CDR3 sequence: CATSVSGGSPLHF. Written as DNA, the CDR3 is TGTGCCACCAGTGTCTCCGGGGGTTCACCCCTCCACTTT.

This clonotype was found a few times. The V gene is TRBV7-9, the J gene TRBJ2-7; TRBD2 agrees at 9 bases. V lost 4 bases, J lost 5 bases, and 9 bases stayed unmatched. Germline V gene lookup returns CDR1 SEHNR and CDR2 FQNEAQ (reference sequence). The CDR3 loop spans 15 amino acids. The CDR3 coding sequence is TGTGCCAGCAGCTCCCTTCGTCTAGCGGGAAACGAGCAGTACTTC. Translating gives CASSSLRLAGNEQYF.

The table lists this clonotype with a few counts. The genes are TRBV7-2 and TRBJ2-2, with TRBD2 matching 7 bases. V gave up 1 base and J gave up 7 bases; unmatched junction bases: 6. The germline V gene encodes CDR1 SGHTA and CDR2 FQGNSA. The CDR3 length is 15 residues. CDR3 sequence: CASSLVAGAFGELFF. The DNA of the CDR3 is TGTGCCAGCAGCTTAGTGGCGGGAGCCTTCGGGGAGCTGTTTTTT.

V and J are TRBV4-3 and TRBJ2-7; unclear D gene. V lost 1 base and J 3 bases, leaving 10 bases between the germline ends. CDR3 size: 14 residues. Germline V gene data show CDR1 as LGHNA and CDR2 as YSLEER. The CDR3 region has the DNA TGCGCCAGCAGCCAAGCTAGGAGTGGCTACGAGCAGTACTTC. Amino acid sequence: CASSQARSGYEQYF.

The J gene is TRBJ2-7, the V gene TRBV5-5, with 8 nucleotides matching TRBD2. The CDR3 has 14 residues. Germline V gene lookup returns CDR1 SGHKS and CDR2 YYEKEE (reference sequence). Germline trimming cut 4 bases from V and 2 bases from J; bases unmatched to any gene: 5. Written as DNA, the CDR3 is TGTGCCAGCAGCGGGCGGGGGGCCCCCTACGAGCAGTACTTC. Translating gives CASSGRGAPYEQYF.

Only a few counts were recorded for this clonotype. V is TRBV29-1 and J is TRBJ1-2; 9 nucleotides agree with TRBD1. CDR3 length equals 14 residues. J lost 5 bases, V lost 6 bases, and 10 bases had no gene match. The germline V gene encodes CDR1 SQVTM and CDR2 ANQGSEA. For the CDR3, the DNA is TGCAGCGTGCGTGGGGGACAGGGCGAATATGGCTACACCTTC. Protein sequence: CSVRGGQGEYGYTF.

The CDR3 bases are TGTGCCAGCAGCTTAAGCCAGGACAGGCCGGATGGCTACACCTTC. It yields the protein CASSLSQDRPDGYTF. J is TRBJ1-2 and V is TRBV7-9; 7 nucleotides agree with TRBD1. Trimming at V came to 2 bases and at J to 6 bases, leaving 9 bases not matched to a gene. Germline V lookup: CDR1 SEHNR, CDR2 FQNEAQ (reference sequence). The CDR3 is made up of 15 amino acids.

This clonotype has at least ten counts. V gene TRBV20-1 combines with J gene TRBJ2-7, with 10 bases matching TRBD1. CDR1 DFQATT and CDR2 SNEGSKA come from the germline V gene (reference sequence). CDR3 length: 15 amino acids. V shed 0 bases and J 3 bases; nucleotides not matched to a gene: 5. CDR3 nucleotides: TGCAGTGCTAGAGATCTGGGGACAGGGGTCTACGAGCAGTACTTC. It yields the protein CSARDLGTGVYEQYF.

The chain recombines TRBV6-1 with TRBJ2-7; D could derive from TRBD1 or TRBD2 (5 bases each). Germline V gives CDR1 MNHNS, CDR2 SASEGT. Between the trimmed V and J ends, which lost 5 bases and 6 bases, there was a span of 23 bases. The length of the CDR3 is 16 residues. The CDR3 spells CASSRPGTEKPGEQYF. The CDR3 nucleotides are TGTGCCAGCAGTAGACCCGGGACGGAGAAACCCGGCGAGCAGTACTTC.

The chain employs TRBV29-1 and TRBJ1-2; a weak D match, TRBD1 (5 bases). This CDR3 is built from 12 residues. V was shortened by 4 bases and J by 3 bases, with 9 bases between the two germline ends. The V gene's germline CDR1 is SQVTM and CDR2 ANQGSEA. CDR3 amino acids: CSVVRGDYGYTF. The CDR3 nucleotides read TGCAGCGTTGTTCGAGGGGACTATGGCTACACCTTC. Looking up the rest from reference TRBV29-1 and TRBJ1-2 gives the full variable domain: SAVISQKPSRDICQRGTSLTIQCQVDSQVTMMFWYRQQPGQSLTLIATANQGSEATYESGFVIDKFPISRPNLTFSTLTVSNMSPEDSSIYLCSVVRGDYGYTFGSGTRLTVV.

Comments on this clonotype: This may be a read error: a much more frequent sequence differs by one nucleotide. The gene calls are TRBV7-2 and TRBJ2-1, with D unclear. The germline V and J ends were trimmed by 3 bases and 4 bases, with 7 bases remaining between them. CDR1 is SGHTA, CDR2 FQGNSA, per germline. This CDR3 region has 13 residues. CDR3 DNA: TGTGCCAGCAGCTTTGAACAATACAATGAGCAGTTCTTC. It codes for CASSFEQYNEQFF.

This clonotype was detected ten times or more. The CDR3 coding sequence is TGTGCCAGCAGTTTAGGGTACTCCTACGAGCAGTACTTC. It encodes CASSLGYSYEQYF. The rearrangement joins TRBV27 to TRBJ2-7; D is undetermined. There are 13 residues in the CDR3. V gave up 2 bases and J gave up 0 bases, with 5 bases separating them. Per the germline V gene, CDR1 is MNHEY and CDR2 is SMNVEV (reference sequence).

This clonotype was detected a few times. The V and J genes are TRBV7-9 and TRBJ1-3, with D perhaps TRBD1 (5 bases). The germline gives CDR1 SEHNR, CDR2 FQNEAQ (reference sequence). V gave up 5 bases and J gave up 9 bases, with 20 bases separating them. The CDR3 loop spans 15 amino acids. The CDR3 sequence: CASSSPVLGVSTIYF. The CDR3 nucleotides are TGTGCCAGCAGCAGCCCCGTGTTGGGGGTGAGCACCATATATTTT. The variable domain in full, completed from reference TRBV7-9 and TRBJ1-3, reads DTGVSQNPRHKITKRGQNVTFRCDPISEHNRLYWYRQTLGQGPEFLTYFQNEAQLEKSRLLSDRFSAERPKGSFSTLEIQRTEQGDSAMYLCASSSPVLGVSTIYFGEGSWLTVV.

The genes are TRBV12-3 or TRBV12-4 and TRBJ2-7; TRBD2 is a possible D gene (5 bases). The CDR3 contains 18 residues. The V gene lost 5 bases and the J gene lost 4 bases, with 27 bases spanning the gap. This CDR3 reads CASSNSGAGPGALYEQYF. The DNA for the CDR3 is TGTGCCAGCAGTAATTCAGGTGCGGGTCCTGGCGCTCTATACGAGCAGTACTTC.

This clonotype was found a few times. V usage is TRBV27 and J usage is TRBJ2-5; D is unclear. The germline gives CDR1 MNHEY, CDR2 SMNVEV (reference sequence). The CDR3 covers 15 residues. Trimming removed 6 bases from V and 1 base from J, with 15 bases in between. In DNA, the CDR3 is TGTGCCAGCAGGCGTCTGGGTAACGGCCAAGAGACCCAGTACTTC. It yields the protein CASRRLGNGQETQYF.

This rearrangement joins TRBV24-1 to TRBJ1-5; TRBD1 aligns across 10 bases. The CDR3 runs 17 residues. J gave up 2 bases and V 4 bases, and 7 bases lay outside the gene matches. Germline values: CDR1 KGHDR, CDR2 SFDVKD. The CDR3 coding sequence is TGTGCCACCAGTGACTCAGGACAGGGGGTGGGCAATCAGCCCCAGCATTTT. Amino acid sequence: CATSDSGQGVGNQPQHF.

This clonotype came up a few times. This sequence may be a read error, since a much larger clone differs from it by one base. The J gene is TRBJ2-7, the V gene TRBV28, with D unresolved. The germline V and J ends were trimmed by 3 bases and 0 bases, with 3 bases remaining between them. Germline lookup yields CDR1 MDHEN and CDR2 SYDVKM. The CDR3 is 12 amino acids. The CDR3 reads CASSFTSYEQYF. The CDR3 DNA follows: TGTGCCAGCAGTTTCACCTCCTACGAGCAGTACTTC.

The chain has TRBV4-1 and TRBJ1-3, with D hard to call. Trimming cost V 6 bases and J 0 bases, with 12 bases left between them. Germline values: CDR1 MGHRA, CDR2 YSYEKL. This CDR3 is built from 15 residues. The CDR3 region is CASREDGSSGNTIYF. CDR3 bases: TGCGCCAGCAGAGAGGACGGCAGCTCTGGAAACACCATATATTTT.

The chain is built from TRBV5-4 and TRBJ2-5; D perhaps matches TRBD2 (6 bases). Trimming left V 0 bases short and J 1 base short, with 16 bases between. Germline CDR1 is SGHNT and CDR2 is YYREEE (reference sequence). The CDR3 is 17 amino acids. The CDR3 protein is CASSLAGTLPSQETQYF. For the CDR3, the DNA is TGTGCCAGCAGCTTGGCTGGGACTCTGCCCTCCCAAGAGACCCAGTACTTC.

The J gene is TRBJ1-3, the V gene TRBV6-5, with D possibly matching TRBD1 (5 bases). The CDR3 has 16 residues. Trimming pared 2 bases from V and 0 bases from J, leaving 11 bases between. CDR1 is MNHEY and CDR2 is SVGAGI in the germline V gene. In nucleotides, the CDR3 is TGTGCCAGCAGTTACGGCGGGACCGACTCTGGAAACACCATATATTTT. This translates into CASSYGGTDSGNTIYF.

V is TRBV2 and J is TRBJ2-1, with 8 bases identical to TRBD2. In germline, CDR1 is SNHLY, CDR2 FYNNEI. V gave up 3 bases and J gave up 4 bases; unmatched junction bases: 5. The CDR3 consists of 15 residues. CDR3 in DNA: TGTGCCAGCAGTGAGTTGCGGGGGGCTTACAATGAGCAGTTCTTC. Translating gives CASSELRGAYNEQFF.

Concerning this clonotype itself: One end of the junction does not line up with germline, which may come from a read error. This chain joins TRBV5-6 and TRBJ2-1; no clear D. Germline CDR1 is SGHDT and CDR2 is YYEEEE. This CDR3 has 12 residues. The CDR3 loop reads CASSDQDQRPVF. The CDR3 DNA sequence: TGTGCCAGCAGCGACCAGGACCAAAGGCCAGTCTTC. Based on the CDR3 plus reference TRBV5-6 and TRBJ2-1, the full variable domain is DAGVTQSPTHLIKTRGQQVTLRCSPKSGHDTVSWYQQALGQGPQFIFQYYEEEERQRGNFPDRFSGHQFPNYSSELNVNALLLGDSALYLCASSDQDQRPVFGPGTRLTVL.

The chain's CDR3 is CASSRRDGNSPLHF. The CDR3 DNA is TGTGCCAGCAGCCGCCGGGACGGGAATTCACCCCTCCACTTT. The rearrangement uses TRBV3-1 and TRBJ1-6, with D maybe TRBD1 (5 bases). This CDR3 comprises 14 residues. Per germline, CDR1 LGHDT and CDR2 YNNKEL (reference sequence). V was pared by 4 bases and J by 7 bases, with 11 bases between.

The sample holds a few counts of this clonotype. The chain couples TRBV3-1 to TRBJ2-5; D is uncertain. Trimming pared 6 bases from V and 4 bases from J, leaving 3 bases between. The CDR3 is 10 residues long. Germline CDR1 and CDR2: LGHDT and YNNKEL (reference sequence). Here the CDR3 reads CASRLETQYF. Here the CDR3 DNA reads TGTGCCAGCAGATTAGAGACCCAGTACTTC.

This clonotype was detected a few times. The rearrangement uses TRBV28 and TRBJ2-5; D remains unclear. Germline CDR1 and CDR2: MDHEN and SYDVKM. Trimming left V 5 bases short and J 5 bases short, with 24 bases between. This CDR3 region has 17 residues. CDR3: CASSPPPRVRSLETQYF. As DNA, the CDR3 is TGTGCCAGCAGTCCCCCCCCAAGAGTTCGGTCTTTGGAGACCCAGTACTTC. Complete variable domain (other parts from reference TRBV28 and TRBJ2-5): DVKVTQSSRYLVKRTGEKVFLECVQDMDHENMFWYRQDPGLGLRLIYFSYDVKMKEKGDIPEGYSVSREKKERFSLILESASTNQTSMYLCASSPPPRVRSLETQYFGPGTRLLVL.

This clonotype was seen more than once but under ten times. The J gene is TRBJ2-1, the V gene TRBV10-3, with 9 bases matching TRBD2. The germline CDR1 and CDR2 sequences are ENHRY and SYGVKD. The CDR3 has 17 residues. With 3 bases clipped from V and 6 bases from J, the junction kept 12 bases outside the gene matches. CDR3 in DNA: TGTGCCATCAGTGACCTACCATTAGCGGGAGACCCCAATGAGCAGTTCTTC. This sequence encodes CAISDLPLAGDPNEQFF.

This clonotype was seen more than once but under ten times. V usage is TRBV7-2 and J usage is TRBJ2-3, with a tentative D call TRBD2 (6 bases). The V end was cut by 5 bases, the J end by 4 bases, with 16 bases between. The length of the CDR3 is 15 residues. From germline, CDR1 is SGHTA and CDR2 FQGNSA. For the CDR3, the DNA is TGTGCCAGCAGCCCGCGACTAGTTGATTCAGATACGCAGTATTTT. Translating it yields CASSPRLVDSDTQYF.

This clonotype came up a few times. This chain joins TRBV20-1 and TRBJ2-1; D unclear. Germline CDR1 reads DFQATT; CDR2 reads SNEGSKA (reference sequence). This CDR3 region has 14 residues. Trimming left V 5 bases short and J 3 bases short, with 14 bases between. The CDR3: CSAVLGPIYNEQFF. The CDR3 coding sequence is TGCAGTGCTGTCTTGGGCCCTATCTACAATGAGCAGTTCTTC.

The chain links TRBV7-8 to TRBJ1-2; 11 nucleotides line up with TRBD1. CDR3 length equals 19 residues. Germline CDR1 SGHVS, CDR2 FQNEAQ. The J segment lost 0 bases and the V segment lost 1 base, leaving 10 bases of the junction unmatched. CDR3 in DNA: TGTGCCAGCAGCTTAGGCCCCGGGACAGGGGGTCGGGCTAACTATGGCTACACCTTC. Amino acids: CASSLGPGTGGRANYGYTF. Full variable domain (rest looked up from reference TRBV7-8 and TRBJ1-2): GAGVSQSPRYKVAKRGQDVALRCDPISGHVSLFWYQQALGQGPEFLTYFQNEAQLDKSGLPSDRFFAERPEGSVSTLKIQRTQQEDSAVYLCASSLGPGTGGRANYGYTFGSGTRLTVV.